These T cell receptor beta chains were read from a single sample in a study of T-cell memory formation after mild COVID-19. TCRdb ran MiXCR on the 5' RACE reads and lists one entry per CDR3 protein. The sample shows about 140,000 distinct CDR3 sequences, 11% to 15% of them seen only once. Sequencing was carried out using PBMCs or a T cell subset sorted from them (not recorded which). The receptor set was obtained from an adult woman who had mild COVID-19 (a few samples of this study predate the infection). Cell type and time point are not known. Both conserved end residues are part of each CDR3. The D gene is left open where the match is weak. Clone size is shown for a subset of rows, as once, few, many or a class of expanded clone.

v_gene: TRBV28; len: 15; abundance: -; j_gene: TRBJ2-3; d_gene: -; CDR3aa: CASSLPGPSTDTQYF; CDR3nt: TGTGCCAGCAGTTTACCGGGGCCCAGCACAGATACGCAGTATTTT
v_gene: TRBV24-1; len: 15; abundance: few; j_gene: TRBJ2-7; d_gene: -; CDR3aa: CATSDGDSATYEQYF; CDR3nt: TGTGCCACCAGTGATGGGGATTCCGCTACCTACGAGCAGTACTTC
v_gene: TRBV27; len: 15; abundance: -; j_gene: TRBJ2-3; d_gene: -; CDR3aa: CASSPRTGGPDTQYF; CDR3nt: TGTGCCAGCAGTCCCCGGACTGGGGGTCCAGATACGCAGTATTTT
v_gene: TRBV7-6; len: 15; abundance: -; j_gene: TRBJ2-5; d_gene: -; CDR3aa: CASSLGAGDLETQYF; CDR3nt: TGTGCCAGCAGCTTAGGGGCAGGGGATCTCGAGACCCAGTACTTC
v_gene: TRBV7-6; len: 15; abundance: -; j_gene: TRBJ2-1; d_gene: TRBD1; CDR3aa: CASSLAGQGYNEQFF; CDR3nt: TGTGCCAGCAGCTTAGCGGGACAGGGTTACAATGAGCAGTTCTTC
v_gene: TRBV10-3; len: 15; abundance: -; j_gene: TRBJ1-5; d_gene: -; CDR3aa: CAISPDSPNVQPQHF; CDR3nt: TGTGCCATCAGTCCGGACAGCCCCAATGTACAGCCCCAGCATTTT
v_gene: TRBV20-1; len: 17; abundance: -; j_gene: TRBJ2-1; d_gene: TRBD2; CDR3aa: CSARGRLAGGIYNEQFF; CDR3nt: TGCAGTGCTAGAGGCAGACTAGCGGGGGGCATCTACAATGAGCAGTTCTTC
v_gene: TRBV4-2; len: 15; abundance: -; j_gene: TRBJ2-3; d_gene: -; CDR3aa: CASSQVAKILDTQYF; CDR3nt: TGTGCCAGCAGCCAAGTCGCCAAAATCTTGGATACGCAGTATTTT
v_gene: TRBV5-1; len: 22; abundance: few; j_gene: TRBJ2-2; d_gene: TRBD2; CDR3aa: CASSLSLTRVSLAGLHTGELFF; CDR3nt: TGCGCCAGCAGCTTGTCACTCACGAGAGTGTCACTAGCGGGCTTACACACCGGGGAGCTGTTTTTT
v_gene: TRBV3-1; len: 13; abundance: -; j_gene: TRBJ2-3; d_gene: -; CDR3aa: CASSDSGWDTQYF; CDR3nt: TGTGCCAGCAGCGATTCGGGGTGGGATACGCAGTATTTT
v_gene: TRBV9; len: 17; abundance: few; j_gene: TRBJ2-1; d_gene: -; CDR3aa: CASSVGGLPQDLDEQFF; CDR3nt: TGTGCCAGCAGCGTAGGTGGCCTACCCCAAGACCTCGATGAGCAGTTCTTC
v_gene: TRBV7-9; len: 16; abundance: -; j_gene: TRBJ1-6; d_gene: TRBD1; CDR3aa: CASSLGSGTENSPLHF; CDR3nt: TGTGCCAGCAGCTTAGGATCCGGGACAGAAAATTCACCCCTCCACTTT
v_gene: TRBV15; len: 16; abundance: few; j_gene: TRBJ2-7; d_gene: TRBD2; CDR3aa: CATSRPLAGLAYEQYF; CDR3nt: TGTGCCACCAGCAGACCCCTAGCGGGCCTTGCCTACGAGCAGTACTTC
v_gene: TRBV7-9; len: 15; abundance: -; j_gene: TRBJ1-1; d_gene: -; CDR3aa: CASSLAWTVNTEAFF; CDR3nt: TGTGCCAGCAGCTTAGCCTGGACAGTGAACACTGAAGCTTTCTTT
v_gene: TRBV7-9; len: 16; abundance: few; j_gene: TRBJ2-2; d_gene: -; CDR3aa: CASSSLRRGETGELFF; CDR3nt: TGTGCCAGCAGCTCCCTCCGGAGGGGAGAAACCGGGGAGCTGTTTTTT
v_gene: TRBV7-8; len: 16; abundance: -; j_gene: TRBJ1-2; d_gene: TRBD1; CDR3aa: CASSLGRTGGAYGYTF; CDR3nt: TGTGCCAGCAGCTTAGGAAGGACAGGGGGGGCCTATGGCTACACCTTC
v_gene: TRBV27; len: 13; abundance: -; j_gene: TRBJ2-7; d_gene: -; CDR3aa: CASSLSEGYEQYF; CDR3nt: TGTGCCAGCAGTTTATCGGAGGGATACGAGCAGTACTTC
v_gene: TRBV14; len: 15; abundance: many; j_gene: TRBJ2-1; d_gene: -; CDR3aa: CASSHLGGFGDEQFF; CDR3nt: TGTGCCAGCAGCCACTTGGGGGGTTTCGGAGATGAGCAGTTCTTC
v_gene: TRBV20-1; len: 16; abundance: -; j_gene: TRBJ2-3; d_gene: -; CDR3aa: CSARDLGSQTEDTQYF; CDR3nt: TGCAGTGCTAGAGATCTTGGCTCACAAACCGAAGATACGCAGTATTTT
v_gene: TRBV7-2; len: 14; abundance: few; j_gene: TRBJ2-1; d_gene: -; CDR3aa: CASSLSGPGDEQFF; CDR3nt: TGTGCCAGCAGCTTATCTGGCCCCGGCGATGAGCAGTTCTTC
v_gene: TRBV12-3/TRBV12-4; len: 16; abundance: -; j_gene: TRBJ2-1; d_gene: -; CDR3aa: CASSLVGPGPYNEQFF; CDR3nt: TGTGCCAGCAGTTTAGTTGGGCCAGGGCCCTACAATGAGCAGTTCTTC
v_gene: TRBV4-1; len: 16; abundance: -; j_gene: TRBJ2-7; d_gene: -; CDR3aa: CASSQESRGVDYEQYF; CDR3nt: TGCGCCAGCAGCCAAGAAAGTCGGGGTGTGGACTACGAGCAGTACTTC
v_gene: TRBV27; len: 16; abundance: -; j_gene: TRBJ1-1; d_gene: -; CDR3aa: CASSGSLQGVRTEAFF; CDR3nt: TGTGCCAGCAGTGGATCCCTACAGGGAGTAAGGACTGAAGCTTTCTTT
v_gene: TRBV4-1; len: 16; abundance: few; j_gene: TRBJ2-7; d_gene: TRBD2; CDR3aa: CASSQARLAGVYEQYF; CDR3nt: TGCGCCAGCAGCCAAGCGAGACTAGCGGGGGTCTACGAGCAGTACTTC
v_gene: TRBV7-9; len: 16; abundance: few; j_gene: TRBJ2-3; d_gene: TRBD1; CDR3aa: CASSSTGEGGTDTQYF; CDR3nt: TGTGCCAGCAGCTCGACAGGGGAAGGGGGCACAGATACGCAGTATTTT
v_gene: TRBV7-3; len: 15; abundance: -; j_gene: TRBJ2-1; d_gene: TRBD1; CDR3aa: CASSYYPADRNEQFF; CDR3nt: TGTGCCAGCAGTTATTACCCTGCGGACAGGAACGAGCAGTTCTTC
v_gene: TRBV10-3; len: 13; abundance: -; j_gene: TRBJ2-3; d_gene: TRBD1; CDR3aa: CAIGTGSTDTQYF; CDR3nt: TGTGCCATTGGGACAGGAAGCACAGATACGCAGTATTTT
v_gene: TRBV3-1; len: 14; abundance: few; j_gene: TRBJ1-2; d_gene: -; CDR3aa: CASSLRDGYYGYTF; CDR3nt: TGTGCCAGCAGCCTAAGGGACGGCTACTATGGCTACACCTTC
v_gene: TRBV6-6; len: 15; abundance: many; j_gene: TRBJ1-1; d_gene: -; CDR3aa: CASSDSRALNTEAFF; CDR3nt: TGTGCCAGCAGCGACAGCCGCGCGTTGAACACTGAAGCTTTCTTT
v_gene: TRBV5-4; len: 15; abundance: -; j_gene: TRBJ2-1; d_gene: -; CDR3aa: CASSLAVGGDDEQFF; CDR3nt: TGTGCCAGCAGCTTGGCGGTCGGCGGGGATGATGAGCAGTTCTTC
v_gene: TRBV6-5; len: 13; abundance: -; j_gene: TRBJ1-6; d_gene: -; CDR3aa: CASSRAQRSPLHF; CDR3nt: TGTGCCAGCAGTCGGGCCCAGAGGTCACCCCTCCACTTT
v_gene: TRBV29-1; len: 13; abundance: few; j_gene: TRBJ1-1; d_gene: -; CDR3aa: CSVDQDPGTEAFF; CDR3nt: TGCAGCGTTGACCAAGACCCGGGGACTGAAGCTTTCTTT
v_gene: TRBV7-8; len: 15; abundance: -; j_gene: TRBJ1-5; d_gene: TRBD1; CDR3aa: CASSRQGTGTEPQQF; CDR3nt: TGTGCCAGCAGCCGCCAAGGGACAGGGACGGAGCCCCAGCAATTT
v_gene: TRBV28; len: 12; abundance: -; j_gene: TRBJ2-7; d_gene: -; CDR3aa: CASSSNADEQYF; CDR3nt: TGTGCCAGCAGTTCAAACGCTGACGAGCAGTACTTC
v_gene: TRBV4-3; len: 15; abundance: few; j_gene: TRBJ2-3; d_gene: -; CDR3aa: CASSQVYGSTDTQYF; CDR3nt: TGCGCCAGCAGCCAAGTGTATGGGAGCACAGATACGCAGTATTTT
v_gene: TRBV7-8; len: 15; abundance: -; j_gene: TRBJ1-5; d_gene: -; CDR3aa: CASSLSEAGRSPQHF; CDR3nt: TGTGCCAGCAGCTTATCGGAAGCGGGCCGATCGCCCCAGCATTTT
v_gene: TRBV5-1; len: 17; abundance: many; j_gene: TRBJ2-2; d_gene: -; CDR3aa: CASSFTTGTTNTGELFF; CDR3nt: TGCGCCAGCAGCTTTACTACCGGGACAACGAACACCGGGGAGCTGTTTTTT
v_gene: TRBV15; len: 13; abundance: few; j_gene: TRBJ2-7; d_gene: -; CDR3aa: CATGVGGSYEQYF; CDR3nt: TGTGCCACCGGGGTAGGCGGATCCTACGAGCAGTACTTC
v_gene: TRBV6-5; len: 13; abundance: -; j_gene: TRBJ2-1; d_gene: -; CDR3aa: CASSYQQMGEQFF; CDR3nt: TGTGCCAGCAGTTACCAGCAGATGGGTGAGCAGTTCTTC
v_gene: TRBV6-2/TRBV6-3; len: 13; abundance: -; j_gene: TRBJ2-7; d_gene: -; CDR3aa: CASTTGPSYEQYF; CDR3nt: TGTGCCAGCACGACAGGTCCGTCCTACGAGCAGTACTTC
v_gene: TRBV27; len: 16; abundance: -; j_gene: TRBJ1-1; d_gene: -; CDR3aa: CASSLSGVGVYTEAFF; CDR3nt: TGTGCCAGCAGTTTATCAGGGGTTGGGGTTTACACTGAAGCTTTCTTT
v_gene: TRBV20-1; len: 13; abundance: few; j_gene: TRBJ2-1; d_gene: -; CDR3aa: CSAFNPTANEQFF; CDR3nt: TGCAGTGCTTTCAACCCGACTGCGAATGAGCAGTTCTTC
v_gene: TRBV15; len: 16; abundance: -; j_gene: TRBJ1-6; d_gene: -; CDR3aa: CATSRASGTLNSPLHF; CDR3nt: TGTGCCACCAGCAGAGCTTCGGGGACACTGAATTCACCCCTCCACTTT
v_gene: TRBV9; len: 14; abundance: few; j_gene: TRBJ2-7; d_gene: -; CDR3aa: CASSPGWNSYEQYF; CDR3nt: TGTGCCAGCAGCCCTGGGTGGAACTCCTACGAGCAGTACTTC